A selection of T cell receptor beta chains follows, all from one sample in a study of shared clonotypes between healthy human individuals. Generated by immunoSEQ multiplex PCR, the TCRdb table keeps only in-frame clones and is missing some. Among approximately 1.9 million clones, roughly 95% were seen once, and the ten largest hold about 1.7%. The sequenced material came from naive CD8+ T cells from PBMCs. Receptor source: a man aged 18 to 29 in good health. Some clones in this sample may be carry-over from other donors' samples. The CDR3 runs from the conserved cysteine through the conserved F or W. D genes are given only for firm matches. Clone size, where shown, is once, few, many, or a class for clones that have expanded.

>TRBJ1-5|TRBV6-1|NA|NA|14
TGTGCCAGCAGGGGACGGAATAGCAATCAGCCCCAGCATTTT
CASRGRNSNQPQHF
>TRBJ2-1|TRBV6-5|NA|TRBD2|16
TGTGCCAGCAGTTACCGGGTGACTAGCGGGAGCGTTGAGCAGTTCTTC
CASSYRVTSGSVEQFF
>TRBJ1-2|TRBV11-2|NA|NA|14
TGTGCCAGCAGCTTAGGGGCAGGGACCTATGGCTACACCTTC
CASSLGAGTYGYTF
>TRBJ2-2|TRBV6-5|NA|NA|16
TGTGCCAGCAGTTACTCGCGGACAGCGTACACCGGGGAGCTGTTTTTT
CASSYSRTAYTGELFF
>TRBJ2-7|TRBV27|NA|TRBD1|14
TGTGCCAGCAGTTTATATCAGGGGGCAGGAGAGCAGTACTTC
CASSLYQGAGEQYF
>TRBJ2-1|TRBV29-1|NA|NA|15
TGCAGCGTTCAAAGGGCCTTAGGGGGTTCGAATGAGCAGTTCTTC
CSVQRALGGSNEQFF
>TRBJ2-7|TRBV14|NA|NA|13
TGTGCCAGCAGCCAAGGGGTCCGCTACGAGCAGTACTTC
CASSQGVRYEQYF
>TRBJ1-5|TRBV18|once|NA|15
TGTGCCAGCTCACTGGGGTGGGGGCTGGATCAGCCCCAGCATTTT
CASSLGWGLDQPQHF
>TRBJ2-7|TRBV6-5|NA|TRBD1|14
TGTGCCAGCGGCGAGCAGGGGGCGTCCTACGAGCAGTACTTC
CASGEQGASYEQYF
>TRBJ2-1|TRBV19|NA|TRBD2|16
TGTGCCAGTAGTATGTCGGGACTAGCGGCCTACAATGAGCAGTTCTTC
CASSMSGLAAYNEQFF
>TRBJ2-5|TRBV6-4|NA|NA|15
TGTGCCAGCAGTGACGGTTCGGGGATCCAAGAGACCCAGTACTTC
CASSDGSGIQETQYF
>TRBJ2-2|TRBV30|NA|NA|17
TGTGCCTGGAGTGTACCTGGCACAAGGGGGTGGGCCGGGGAGCTGTTTTTT
CAWSVPGTRGWAGELFF
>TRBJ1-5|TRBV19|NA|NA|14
TGTGCCAGTAGTATAGCGGACATCAATCAGCCCCAGCATTTT
CASSIADINQPQHF
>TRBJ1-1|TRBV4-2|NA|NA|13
TGTGCCAGCAGCCAAGATCCCGGGGGGGAAGCTTTCTTT
CASSQDPGGEAFF
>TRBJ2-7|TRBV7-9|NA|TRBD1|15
TGTGCCAGCAGCTATACCGGGACAGATGGTTTGGAGCAGTACTTC
CASSYTGTDGLEQYF